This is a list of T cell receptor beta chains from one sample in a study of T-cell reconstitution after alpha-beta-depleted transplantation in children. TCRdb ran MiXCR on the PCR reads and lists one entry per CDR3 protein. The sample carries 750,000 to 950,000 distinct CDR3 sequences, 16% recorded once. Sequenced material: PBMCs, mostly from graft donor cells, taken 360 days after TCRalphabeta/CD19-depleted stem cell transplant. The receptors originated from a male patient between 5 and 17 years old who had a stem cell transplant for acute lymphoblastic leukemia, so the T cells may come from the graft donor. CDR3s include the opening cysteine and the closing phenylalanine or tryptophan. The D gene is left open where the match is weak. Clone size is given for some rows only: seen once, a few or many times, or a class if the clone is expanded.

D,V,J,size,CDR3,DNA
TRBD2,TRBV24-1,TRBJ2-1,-,CATSDLAGEVHEQFF,TGTGCCACCAGTGATTTAGCGGGAGAAGTACATGAGCAGTTCTTC
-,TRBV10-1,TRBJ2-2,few,CASSEGAKNTGELFF,TGCGCCAGCAGTGAAGGGGCTAAGAACACCGGGGAGCTGTTTTTT
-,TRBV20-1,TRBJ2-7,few,CSASGDTSSYEQYF,TGCAGTGCTAGTGGAGACACGAGCTCCTACGAGCAGTACTTC
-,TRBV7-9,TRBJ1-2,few,CASSLKPANYGYTF,TGTGCCAGCAGCTTAAAACCAGCTAACTATGGCTACACCTTC
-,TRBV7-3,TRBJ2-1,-,CASSQGLSLNYNEQFF,TGTGCCAGCAGCCAGGGACTTTCCTTAAACTACAATGAGCAGTTCTTC
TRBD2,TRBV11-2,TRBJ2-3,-,CASSTIREASGRKNTQYF,TGTGCCAGCAGCACCATTCGAGAGGCTAGCGGGAGGAAGAATACGCAGTATTTT
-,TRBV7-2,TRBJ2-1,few,CASSLEVAGYEQFF,TGTGCCAGCAGCTTAGAGGTGGCGGGATATGAGCAGTTCTTC
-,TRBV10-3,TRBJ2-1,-,CAIADYNEQFF,TGTGCCATAGCGGACTACAATGAGCAGTTCTTC
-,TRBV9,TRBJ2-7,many,CASSAATGSYEQYF,TGTGCCAGCAGCGCCGCGACAGGATCCTACGAGCAGTACTTC
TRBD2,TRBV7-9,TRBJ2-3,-,CASSLAPGLASADTQYF,TGTGCCAGCAGCTTAGCACCGGGACTAGCGAGCGCAGATACGCAGTATTTT
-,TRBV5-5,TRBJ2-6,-,CASSLGPFAAGANVLTF,TGTGCCAGCAGCTTGGGTCCGTTTGCAGCTGGGGCCAACGTCCTGACTTTC
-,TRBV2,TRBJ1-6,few,CASSGPSNSPLHF,TGTGCCAGCAGCGGCCCCAGTAATTCACCCCTCCACTTT
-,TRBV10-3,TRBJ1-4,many,CAISDLGGTNEKLFF,TGTGCCATCAGTGATCTGGGGGGCACTAATGAAAAACTGTTTTTT
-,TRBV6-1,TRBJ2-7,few,CASSLTGKARSYEQYF,TGTGCCAGCAGCCTTACCGGGAAGGCCCGCTCCTACGAGCAGTACTTC
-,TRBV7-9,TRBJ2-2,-,CASTMPGAGELFF,TGTGCCAGCACCATGCCCGGCGCCGGGGAGCTGTTTTTT
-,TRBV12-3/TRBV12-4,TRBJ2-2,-,CASSSFGELFF,TGTGCCAGCAGTTCCTTCGGGGAGCTGTTTTTT
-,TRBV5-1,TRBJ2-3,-,CASSLESDRDTQYF,TGCGCCAGCAGCTTGGAGTCAGACAGAGATACGCAGTATTTT
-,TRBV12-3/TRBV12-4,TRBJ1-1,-,CASSLAQLRNTEAFF,TGTGCCAGCAGTTTAGCGCAACTTAGGAACACTGAAGCTTTCTTT
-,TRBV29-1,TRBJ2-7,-,CSVEDRLGLPYEQYF,TGCAGCGTTGAAGATCGGTTGGGACTGCCCTACGAGCAGTACTTC
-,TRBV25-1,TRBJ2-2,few,CASMGVGELFF,TGTGCCAGCATGGGGGTCGGGGAGCTGTTTTTT
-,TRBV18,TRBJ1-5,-,CASSHTGRGTNQPQHF,TGTGCCAGCTCGCACACAGGGAGGGGAACGAATCAACCCCAGCATTTT
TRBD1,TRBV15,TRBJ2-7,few,CATSSPTGEIAYEQYF,TGTGCCACCAGCAGTCCAACAGGGGAAATAGCCTACGAGCAGTACTTC
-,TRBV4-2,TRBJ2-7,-,CASSHVLIGGTYEQYF,TGTGCCAGCAGCCATGTCCTTATCGGGGGTACCTACGAGCAGTACTTC